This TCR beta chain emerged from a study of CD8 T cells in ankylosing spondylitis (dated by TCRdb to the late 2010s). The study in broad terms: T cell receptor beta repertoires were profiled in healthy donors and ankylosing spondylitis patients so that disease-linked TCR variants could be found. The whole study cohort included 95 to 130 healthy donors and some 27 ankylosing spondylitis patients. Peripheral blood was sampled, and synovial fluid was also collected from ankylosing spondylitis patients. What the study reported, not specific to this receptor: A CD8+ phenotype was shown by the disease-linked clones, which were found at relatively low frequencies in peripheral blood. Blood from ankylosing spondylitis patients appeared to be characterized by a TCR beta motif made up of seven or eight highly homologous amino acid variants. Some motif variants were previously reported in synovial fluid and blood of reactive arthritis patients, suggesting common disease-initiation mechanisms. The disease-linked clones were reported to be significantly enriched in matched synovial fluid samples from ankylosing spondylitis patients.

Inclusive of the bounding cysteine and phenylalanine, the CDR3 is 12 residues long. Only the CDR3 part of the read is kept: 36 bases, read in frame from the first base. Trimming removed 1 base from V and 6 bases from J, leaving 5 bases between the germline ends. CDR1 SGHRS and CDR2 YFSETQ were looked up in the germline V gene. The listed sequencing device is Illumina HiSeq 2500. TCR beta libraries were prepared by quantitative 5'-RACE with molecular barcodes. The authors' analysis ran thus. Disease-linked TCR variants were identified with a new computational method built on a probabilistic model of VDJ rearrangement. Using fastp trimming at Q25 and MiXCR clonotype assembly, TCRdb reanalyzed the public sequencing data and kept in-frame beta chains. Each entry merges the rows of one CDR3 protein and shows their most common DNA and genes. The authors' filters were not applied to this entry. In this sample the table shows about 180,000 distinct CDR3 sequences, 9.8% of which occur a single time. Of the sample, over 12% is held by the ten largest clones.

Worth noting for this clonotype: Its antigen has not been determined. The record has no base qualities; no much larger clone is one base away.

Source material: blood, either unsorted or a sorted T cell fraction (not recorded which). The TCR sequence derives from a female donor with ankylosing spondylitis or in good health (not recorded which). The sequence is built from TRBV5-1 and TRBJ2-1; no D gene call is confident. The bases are TGCGCCAGCAGCTTGAACACCAATGAGCAGTTCTTC. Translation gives CASSLNTNEQFF.